This record concerns one T cell receptor beta chain sequence. The CDR3 runs 16 residues. Trimming removed 4 bases from V and 5 bases from J; junction bases left unmatched: 13. The germline V gene has CDR1 SGHRS and CDR2 YFSETQ. Repertoires were generated with immunoSEQ multiplex PCR, while TCRdb's copy carries only in-frame clones and drops some. Of approximately 210,000 clones in the sample, 80% to 90% are singletons; the top ten hold 7% to 10%. This sample was included in a study of blood T cell repertoires in COVID-19. Turning to the study itself: Researchers got acute and convalescent COVID-19 samples from the United States, Italy and Spain.

This receptor was obtained from a woman aged 45-65 years with acute or convalescent COVID-19. This chain joins TRBV5-1 and TRBJ2-5, with 8 bases fitting TRBD1. Sequencing was performed on peripheral blood. CDR3 nucleotides: TGCGCCAGCAGCCCCTTACAGGGGGGCGGTTGGGAGACCCAGTACTTC. Protein product: CASSPLQGGGWETQYF.